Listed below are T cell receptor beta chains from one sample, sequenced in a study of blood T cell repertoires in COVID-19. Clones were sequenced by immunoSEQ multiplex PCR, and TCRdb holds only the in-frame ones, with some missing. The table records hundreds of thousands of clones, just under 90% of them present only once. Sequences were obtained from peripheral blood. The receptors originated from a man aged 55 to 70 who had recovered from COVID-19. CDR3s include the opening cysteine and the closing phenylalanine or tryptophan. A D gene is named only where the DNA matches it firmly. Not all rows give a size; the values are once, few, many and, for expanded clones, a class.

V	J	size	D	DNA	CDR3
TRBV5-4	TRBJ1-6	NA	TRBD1	TGTGCCAGCAGTCCGGGACAGGGTAATTCACCCCTCCACTTT	CASSPGQGNSPLHF
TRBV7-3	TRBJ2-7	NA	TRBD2	TGTGCCAGCAGCGCCAATGCGGGAGGCTCCTACGAGCAGTACTTC	CASSANAGGSYEQYF
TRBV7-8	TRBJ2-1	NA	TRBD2	TGTGCCAGCAGTGGGAGGGGCGGCAGGGCCTACAATGAGCAGTTCTTC	CASSGRGGRAYNEQFF
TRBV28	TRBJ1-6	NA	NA	TGTGCCAGCAGTCTCCTGACACCGAATAATTCACCCCTCCACTTT	CASSLLTPNNSPLHF
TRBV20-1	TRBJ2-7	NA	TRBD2	TGCAGTGCAGTAGCGGGAGAGGCTCCGTACTTC	CSAVAGEAPYF
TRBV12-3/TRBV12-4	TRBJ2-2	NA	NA	TGTGCCAGCAGTCCCCACGGGGAGCTGTTTTTT	CASSPHGELFF
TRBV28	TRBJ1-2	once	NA	TGTGCCAGCAGCTCCGGACAGAACTATGGCTACACCTTC	CASSSGQNYGYTF
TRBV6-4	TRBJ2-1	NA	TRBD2	TGTGCCAGCGAGGCTAGCGGGAGTTGTGGTGAGCAGTTCTTC	CASEASGSCGEQFF
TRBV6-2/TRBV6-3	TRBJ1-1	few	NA	TGTGCCAGCAGTTATCTTAACAGGGCTTTCTTT	CASSYLNRAFF
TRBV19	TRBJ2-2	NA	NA	TGTGCCAGTAGTATAGCGGAGGGATCAAACGGGGAGCTGTTTTTT	CASSIAEGSNGELFF
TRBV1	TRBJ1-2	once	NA	TGCACCAGCAGCCCAACGGGACAGGGGGGAGGCTATGGCTACACCTTC	CTSSPTGQGGGYGYTF
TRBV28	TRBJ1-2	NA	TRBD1	TGTGCCAGCAGTTTATCGACAGGGGGTTATGGCTACACCTTC	CASSLSTGGYGYTF
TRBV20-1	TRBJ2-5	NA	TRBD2	TGCAGTGCTAGAGCGGGAGGAACCCAGTACTTC	CSARAGGTQYF
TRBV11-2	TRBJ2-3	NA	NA	TGTGCCAGCAGCTTAGAGTTTCGCGGGTTTAGCACAGATACGCAGTATTTT	CASSLEFRGFSTDTQYF
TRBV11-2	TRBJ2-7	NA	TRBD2	TGTGCCAGCAGCTTAGTTGGCTGGGGACTATCCTACGAGCAGTACTTC	CASSLVGWGLSYEQYF
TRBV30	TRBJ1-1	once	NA	TGTGCCTGGAGTCTCCTTGGGGGGGCTGAAGCTTTCTTT	CAWSLLGGAEAFF
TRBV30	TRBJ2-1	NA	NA	TGTGCCTGGAGGAAGCCCTTTGACAATGAGCAGTTCTTC	CAWRKPFDNEQFF
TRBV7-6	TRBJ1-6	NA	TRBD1	TGTGCCAGCAGCTCACAGACAGGGGTCCATAATTCACCCCTCCACTTT	CASSSQTGVHNSPLHF
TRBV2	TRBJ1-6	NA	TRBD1	TGTGCCAGCAGTCGAGACAGGGCGAGAAATTCACCCCTCCACTTT	CASSRDRARNSPLHF
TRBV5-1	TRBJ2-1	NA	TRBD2	TGCGCCAGCAGCTTGGTAGCGGGGGGCGGCAATGAGCAGTTCTTC	CASSLVAGGGNEQFF
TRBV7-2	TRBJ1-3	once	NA	TGTGCCAGCAGCTTTGGGGGGGCTGGAAACACCATATATTTT	CASSFGGAGNTIYF
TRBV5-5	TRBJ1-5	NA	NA	TGTGCCAGCAGCTTAGAATTCAGGGCCGCCAATCAGCCCCAGCATTTT	CASSLEFRAANQPQHF
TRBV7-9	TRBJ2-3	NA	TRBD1	TGTGCCAGCAGCTCGACAGGGGGCGAGACAGATACGCAGTATTTT	CASSSTGGETDTQYF
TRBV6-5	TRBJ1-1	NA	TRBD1	TGTGCCAGCAACTCAGGGACAGGGGTCACTGAAGCTTTCTTT	CASNSGTGVTEAFF
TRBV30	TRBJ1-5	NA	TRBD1	TGTGCCTGGAGTGTACTAGGGACAGGGAGATACAATCAGCCCCAGCATTTT	CAWSVLGTGRYNQPQHF
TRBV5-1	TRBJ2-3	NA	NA	TGCGCCAGCAGCTGGGGGGGGCAACCGGATACGCAGTATTTT	CASSWGGQPDTQYF